The rows below give T cell receptor beta chains drawn from one sample of a study of shared clonotypes between healthy human individuals. Method: immunoSEQ multiplex PCR; TCRdb's copy keeps in-frame clones and lacks some. The sample contains about 110,000 clones, 68% of which appear only once. The specimen sequenced was memory CD8+ T cells sorted from blood. The receptors originated from a woman aged 25 to 45 in good health. Both conserved end residues are part of each CDR3. The order of the fields is clone size, J gene, D gene, V gene, CDR3 protein, CDR3 DNA. D genes are given only for firm matches. Only part of the rows carry a size: once, few, many, or a class if the clone is expanded.

clone size: -; J gene: TRBJ1-2; D gene: -; V gene: TRBV20-1; CDR3 protein: CSARGIYGYTF; CDR3 DNA: TGCAGTGCTAGAGGTATCTATGGCTACACCTTC
clone size: few; J gene: TRBJ2-7; D gene: TRBD2; V gene: TRBV11-2; CDR3 protein: CASSLNSGSPSYEQYF; CDR3 DNA: TGTGCCAGCAGCTTGAATAGCGGGAGTCCCTCCTACGAGCAGTACTTC
clone size: -; J gene: TRBJ2-7; D gene: -; V gene: TRBV11-1; CDR3 protein: CASSPGSVEQYF; CDR3 DNA: TGTGCCAGCAGCCCCGGTAGTGTCGAGCAGTACTTC
clone size: -; J gene: TRBJ2-1; D gene: TRBD1; V gene: TRBV5-1; CDR3 protein: CASSLVTGGEQFF; CDR3 DNA: TGCGCCAGCAGCTTGGTAACAGGGGGTGAGCAGTTCTTC
clone size: -; J gene: TRBJ2-4; D gene: -; V gene: TRBV21-1; CDR3 protein: CASSKSRDREKNIQYF; CDR3 DNA: TGTGCCAGCAGCAAGTCCCGGGACAGGGAAAAAAACATTCAGTACTTC
clone size: -; J gene: TRBJ2-7; D gene: -; V gene: TRBV11-2; CDR3 protein: CASSRITYEQYF; CDR3 DNA: TGTGCCAGCAGCCGGATAACCTACGAGCAGTACTTC
clone size: -; J gene: TRBJ2-1; D gene: TRBD2; V gene: TRBV7-8; CDR3 protein: CASSLASAGGPDEQFF; CDR3 DNA: TGTGCCAGCAGCTTAGCCTCCGCGGGAGGGCCGGATGAGCAGTTCTTC
clone size: -; J gene: TRBJ1-3; D gene: -; V gene: TRBV25-1; CDR3 protein: CASREKRLDSPGGNTIYF; CDR3 DNA: TGTGCCAGCAGGGAAAAACGACTGGACAGCCCTGGAGGAAACACCATATATTTT
clone size: -; J gene: TRBJ1-3; D gene: -; V gene: TRBV5-1; CDR3 protein: CASSLGTAGNTIYF; CDR3 DNA: TGCGCCAGCAGCTTGGGGACTGCCGGAAACACCATATATTTT
clone size: -; J gene: TRBJ2-7; D gene: -; V gene: TRBV2; CDR3 protein: CASSKEASHYEQYF; CDR3 DNA: TGTGCCAGCAGTAAAGAGGCCAGCCATTACGAGCAGTACTTC
clone size: -; J gene: TRBJ2-3; D gene: -; V gene: TRBV18; CDR3 protein: CASSLASSTDTQYF; CDR3 DNA: TGTGCCAGCTCACTGGCGTCTAGCACAGATACGCAGTATTTT
clone size: -; J gene: TRBJ1-5; D gene: -; V gene: TRBV7-8; CDR3 protein: CASTSRGDQPQHF; CDR3 DNA: TGTGCCAGCACCTCGCGAGGGGATCAGCCCCAGCATTTT
clone size: -; J gene: TRBJ1-1; D gene: TRBD1; V gene: TRBV7-8; CDR3 protein: CASSLGQGEAFF; CDR3 DNA: TGTGCCAGCAGCTTGGGACAGGGGGAAGCTTTCTTT
clone size: few; J gene: TRBJ2-3; D gene: TRBD2; V gene: TRBV29-1; CDR3 protein: CSVESSDGLAGVVTDTQYF; CDR3 DNA: TGCAGCGTTGAATCGTCGGATGGACTAGCGGGAGTAGTTACAGATACGCAGTATTTT
clone size: once; J gene: TRBJ2-3; D gene: -; V gene: TRBV5-5; CDR3 protein: CASSFGSTTDTQYF; CDR3 DNA: TGTGCCAGCAGCTTCGGGAGTACCACAGATACGCAGTATTTT
clone size: -; J gene: TRBJ2-7; D gene: TRBD2; V gene: TRBV2; CDR3 protein: CASREAGTNPNEQYF; CDR3 DNA: TGTGCCAGCAGGGAAGCCGGGACTAACCCTAACGAGCAGTACTTC
clone size: -; J gene: TRBJ2-7; D gene: -; V gene: TRBV5-1; CDR3 protein: CASSLMQGSEQYF; CDR3 DNA: TGCGCCAGCAGCCTAATGCAGGGTTCCGAGCAGTACTTC
clone size: few; J gene: TRBJ2-7; D gene: -; V gene: TRBV18; CDR3 protein: CASSPRGSSSYEQYF; CDR3 DNA: TGTGCCAGCTCACCACGTGGCAGTAGCTCCTACGAGCAGTACTTC
clone size: few; J gene: TRBJ1-4; D gene: TRBD1; V gene: TRBV28; CDR3 protein: CASTVSKTGGSINEKLFF; CDR3 DNA: TGTGCCAGCACAGTTTCCAAGACAGGGGGTTCTATTAATGAAAAACTGTTTTTT
clone size: -; J gene: TRBJ2-1; D gene: TRBD2; V gene: TRBV11-2; CDR3 protein: CASSLGRGSSYNEQFF; CDR3 DNA: TGTGCCAGCAGCTTAGGGCGCGGGAGCTCCTACAATGAGCAGTTCTTC
clone size: -; J gene: TRBJ2-1; D gene: TRBD2; V gene: TRBV7-8; CDR3 protein: CASSLAAGGAQNEQFF; CDR3 DNA: TGTGCCAGCAGCTTAGCGGCGGGAGGCGCGCAGAATGAGCAGTTCTTC
clone size: -; J gene: TRBJ1-5; D gene: TRBD1; V gene: TRBV28; CDR3 protein: CASSRGTGVSKPQHF; CDR3 DNA: TGTGCCAGCAGCCGCGGGACAGGGGTAAGTAAGCCCCAGCATTTT
clone size: few; J gene: TRBJ1-1; D gene: -; V gene: TRBV10-3; CDR3 protein: CAISDPGGVTEAFF; CDR3 DNA: TGTGCCATCAGTGACCCAGGCGGGGTTACTGAAGCTTTCTTT
clone size: -; J gene: TRBJ2-3; D gene: -; V gene: TRBV2; CDR3 protein: CASCRFGPRVADTQYF; CDR3 DNA: TGTGCCAGCTGTCGGTTCGGACCCAGGGTCGCAGATACGCAGTATTTT
clone size: once; J gene: TRBJ2-7; D gene: -; V gene: TRBV5-5; CDR3 protein: CASRGAEPYEQYF; CDR3 DNA: TGTGCCAGCAGGGGGGCGGAGCCCTACGAGCAGTACTTC
clone size: many; J gene: TRBJ2-7; D gene: TRBD2; V gene: TRBV28; CDR3 protein: CASSSSLAGVREQYF; CDR3 DNA: TGTGCCAGCAGTTCCTCTCTAGCGGGAGTGCGCGAGCAGTACTTC
clone size: -; J gene: TRBJ1-5; D gene: -; V gene: TRBV28; CDR3 protein: CARWGFWVNQPQHF; CDR3 DNA: TGTGCCAGATGGGGATTTTGGGTCAATCAGCCCCAGCATTTT
clone size: many; J gene: TRBJ2-1; D gene: TRBD2; V gene: TRBV25-1; CDR3 protein: CASSEGGGRVYNEQFF; CDR3 DNA: TGTGCCAGCAGCGAAGGAGGCGGGAGGGTCTACAATGAGCAGTTCTTC
clone size: -; J gene: TRBJ2-1; D gene: TRBD2; V gene: TRBV6-5; CDR3 protein: CASSYSGGSPYNEQFF; CDR3 DNA: TGTGCCAGCAGTTACAGCGGGGGAAGCCCCTACAATGAGCAGTTCTTC
clone size: -; J gene: TRBJ2-7; D gene: -; V gene: TRBV27; CDR3 protein: CASSLSGTYSSYEQYF; CDR3 DNA: TGTGCCAGCAGTTTATCGGGGACATACAGCTCCTACGAGCAGTACTTC
clone size: -; J gene: TRBJ2-1; D gene: -; V gene: TRBV7-9; CDR3 protein: CASSLFGTDEQFF; CDR3 DNA: TGTGCCAGCAGCTTATTTGGAACTGATGAGCAGTTCTTC
clone size: -; J gene: TRBJ2-1; D gene: -; V gene: TRBV25-1; CDR3 protein: CASSESLIPGIEQFF; CDR3 DNA: TGTGCCAGCAGTGAATCTCTGATCCCGGGGATTGAGCAGTTCTTC
clone size: -; J gene: TRBJ1-2; D gene: TRBD1; V gene: TRBV28; CDR3 protein: CASSRDRGLNNGYTF; CDR3 DNA: TGTGCCAGCAGCAGGGACAGGGGGCTGAACAATGGCTACACCTTC
clone size: -; J gene: TRBJ2-7; D gene: -; V gene: TRBV5-8; CDR3 protein: CASTSWPWNEQYF; CDR3 DNA: TGTGCCAGCACCTCCTGGCCGTGGAACGAGCAGTACTTC
clone size: -; J gene: TRBJ1-1; D gene: -; V gene: TRBV1; CDR3 protein: CTSSQGLADTEAFF; CDR3 DNA: TGCACCAGCAGCCAAGGTCTCGCAGACACTGAAGCTTTCTTT
clone size: -; J gene: TRBJ1-1; D gene: -; V gene: TRBV7-3; CDR3 protein: CASSFVGDAFF; CDR3 DNA: TGTGCCAGCAGCTTTGTAGGGGATGCTTTCTTT
clone size: -; J gene: TRBJ2-6; D gene: -; V gene: TRBV7-6; CDR3 protein: CASSPWLPGANVLTF; CDR3 DNA: TGTGCCAGCAGCCCCTGGTTACCTGGGGCCAACGTCCTGACTTTC
clone size: -; J gene: TRBJ2-7; D gene: TRBD2; V gene: TRBV10-2; CDR3 protein: CASSTSGRTYEQYF; CDR3 DNA: TGCGCCAGCAGTACTAGCGGGCGGACCTACGAGCAGTACTTC
clone size: -; J gene: TRBJ1-4; D gene: -; V gene: TRBV18; CDR3 protein: CASSPLTTNEKLFF; CDR3 DNA: TGTGCCAGCTCACCCTTGACAACTAATGAAAAACTGTTTTTT
clone size: -; J gene: TRBJ1-6; D gene: -; V gene: TRBV28; CDR3 protein: CASSLWGGVGSYNSPLHF; CDR3 DNA: TGTGCCAGCAGTTTATGGGGGGGCGTCGGCTCCTATAATTCACCCCTCCACTTT
clone size: many; J gene: TRBJ2-3; D gene: TRBD1; V gene: TRBV25-1; CDR3 protein: CASSPGQGDLDTQYF; CDR3 DNA: TGTGCCAGCAGTCCGGGACAGGGGGATTTGGATACGCAGTATTTT
clone size: -; J gene: TRBJ2-2; D gene: -; V gene: TRBV6-1; CDR3 protein: CASSQSATGELFF; CDR3 DNA: TGTGCCAGCAGCCAATCAGCGACCGGGGAGCTGTTTTTT
clone size: few; J gene: TRBJ2-7; D gene: TRBD2; V gene: TRBV7-7; CDR3 protein: CASSPTGLAREQYF; CDR3 DNA: TGTGCCAGCAGCCCGACCGGACTAGCGAGGGAGCAGTACTTC
clone size: once; J gene: TRBJ1-5; D gene: -; V gene: TRBV6-1; CDR3 protein: CASSSGQPQHF; CDR3 DNA: TGTGCCAGCAGTTCCGGTCAGCCCCAGCATTTT
clone size: -; J gene: TRBJ1-2; D gene: -; V gene: TRBV28; CDR3 protein: CASSRRGYTF; CDR3 DNA: TGTGCCAGCAGCCGCAGGGGCTACACCTTC
clone size: few; J gene: TRBJ2-7; D gene: -; V gene: TRBV11-2; CDR3 protein: CASSSASLTEQYF; CDR3 DNA: TGTGCCAGCAGCTCCGCCTCTCTGACCGAGCAGTACTTC
clone size: once; J gene: TRBJ1-2; D gene: -; V gene: TRBV21-1; CDR3 protein: CASMTGECNYGYTF; CDR3 DNA: TGTGCCAGCATGACAGGGGAATGTAACTATGGCTACACCTTC
clone size: many; J gene: TRBJ2-7; D gene: TRBD1; V gene: TRBV25-1; CDR3 protein: CASSGSGQGMTYEQYF; CDR3 DNA: TGTGCCAGCAGTGGGTCCGGACAGGGGATGACCTACGAGCAGTACTTC
clone size: -; J gene: TRBJ1-2; D gene: -; V gene: TRBV19; CDR3 protein: CATRHGYGYTF; CDR3 DNA: TGTGCCACCAGACACGGCTATGGCTACACCTTC
clone size: -; J gene: TRBJ2-7; D gene: -; V gene: TRBV7-9; CDR3 protein: CASSPLGRAYEQYF; CDR3 DNA: TGTGCCAGCAGCCCCCTCGGACGGGCCTACGAGCAGTACTTC
clone size: -; J gene: TRBJ1-2; D gene: TRBD1; V gene: TRBV18; CDR3 protein: CASSPGTVPTEGYTF; CDR3 DNA: TGTGCCAGCTCACCGGGGACAGTCCCGACGGAGGGCTACACCTTC
clone size: few; J gene: TRBJ1-2; D gene: -; V gene: TRBV7-9; CDR3 protein: CASSDRDTPMVGYTF; CDR3 DNA: TGTGCCAGCAGCGACCGGGACACTCCTATGGTTGGCTACACCTTC
clone size: -; J gene: TRBJ1-5; D gene: -; V gene: TRBV11-2; CDR3 protein: CASSSRGTNQPQHF; CDR3 DNA: TGTGCCAGCAGCTCCAGAGGGACAAATCAGCCCCAGCATTTT